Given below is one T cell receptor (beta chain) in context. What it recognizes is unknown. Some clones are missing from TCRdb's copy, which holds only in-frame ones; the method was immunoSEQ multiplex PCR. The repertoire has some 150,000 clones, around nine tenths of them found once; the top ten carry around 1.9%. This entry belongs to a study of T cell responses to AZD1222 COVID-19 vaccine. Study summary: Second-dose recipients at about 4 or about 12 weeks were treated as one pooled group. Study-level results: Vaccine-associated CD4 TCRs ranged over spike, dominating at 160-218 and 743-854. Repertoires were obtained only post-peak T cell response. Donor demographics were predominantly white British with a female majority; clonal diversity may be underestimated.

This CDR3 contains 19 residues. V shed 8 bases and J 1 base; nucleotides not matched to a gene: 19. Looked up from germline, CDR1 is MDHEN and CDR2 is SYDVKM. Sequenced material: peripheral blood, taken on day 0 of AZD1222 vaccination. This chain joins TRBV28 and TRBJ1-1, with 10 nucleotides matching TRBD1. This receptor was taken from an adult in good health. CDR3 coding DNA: TGTGCCAGCGGCCTCGGGGGGACAGGGGCGACCCAGCGGAACACTGAAGCTTTCTTT. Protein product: CASGLGGTGATQRNTEAFF.